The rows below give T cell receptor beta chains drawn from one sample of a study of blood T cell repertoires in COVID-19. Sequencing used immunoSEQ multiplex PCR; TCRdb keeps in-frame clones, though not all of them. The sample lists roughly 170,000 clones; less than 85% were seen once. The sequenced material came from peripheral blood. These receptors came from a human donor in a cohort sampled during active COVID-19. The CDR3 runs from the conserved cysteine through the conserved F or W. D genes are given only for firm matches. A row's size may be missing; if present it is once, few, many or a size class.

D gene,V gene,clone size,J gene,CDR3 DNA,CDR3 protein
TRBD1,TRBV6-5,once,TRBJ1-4,TGTGCCAGCAGTTATGACAGGGTGGAGGAAAAACTGTTTTTT,CASSYDRVEEKLFF
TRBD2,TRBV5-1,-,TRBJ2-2,TGCGCCAGCAGCCGGGGACTAGCGGGGTCGGGCACCGGGGAGCTGTTTTTT,CASSRGLAGSGTGELFF
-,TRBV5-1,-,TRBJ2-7,TGCGCCAGCAGCTTGGACCACCCCGGGGACGAGCAGTACTTC,CASSLDHPGDEQYF
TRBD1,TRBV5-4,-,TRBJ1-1,TGTGCCAGCAGCTCCACCGGGACAGGGGGCAACACTGAAGCTTTCTTT,CASSSTGTGGNTEAFF
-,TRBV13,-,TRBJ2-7,TGTGCCAGCAGCTTGTCAGTAAGTACAGGCGATACCTACGAGCAGTACTTC,CASSLSVSTGDTYEQYF
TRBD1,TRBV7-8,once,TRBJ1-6,TGTGCCAGCAGCCCCCCGGGACAGGGGTATAATTCACCCCTCCACTTT,CASSPPGQGYNSPLHF
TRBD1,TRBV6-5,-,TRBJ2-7,TGTGCCAGCAGTTCTCATTTGGGACAGGCAACGTACTTC,CASSSHLGQATYF
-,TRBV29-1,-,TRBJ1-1,TGCAGCGGAAACGGGGGAGTGACCACTGAAGCTTTCTTT,CSGNGGVTTEAFF
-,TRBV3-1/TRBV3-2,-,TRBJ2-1,TGTGCCAGCAGCCCAGGGCCTGGCAATGAGCAGTTCTTC,CASSPGPGNEQFF
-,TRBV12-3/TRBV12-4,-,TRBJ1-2,TGTGCCAGCAGTTTGAAGGGAGACTATGGCTACACCTTC,CASSLKGDYGYTF
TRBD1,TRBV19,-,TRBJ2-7,TGTGCCAGTAGTTACCACAGGGGAACGGCTTACGAGCAGTACTTC,CASSYHRGTAYEQYF
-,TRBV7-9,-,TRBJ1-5,TGTGCCAGCAGCTTAGGGAAGGCAGGGGATCAGCCCCAGCATTTT,CASSLGKAGDQPQHF
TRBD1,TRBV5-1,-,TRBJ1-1,TGCGCCAGCAGCGCGCGGACAGGGGCGGACACTGAAGCTTTCTTT,CASSARTGADTEAFF
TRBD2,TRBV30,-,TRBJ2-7,TGTGCCCTGGAGCGCTGGATAGCGGGGGAGCAGTACTTC,CALERWIAGEQYF
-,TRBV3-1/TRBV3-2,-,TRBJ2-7,TGTGCCAGCAGCCAAGACCTCTACGAGCAGTACTTC,CASSQDLYEQYF
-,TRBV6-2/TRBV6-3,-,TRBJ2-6,TGTGCCAGCAGTAACGGGGGGGCCAACGTCCTGACTTTC,CASSNGGANVLTF
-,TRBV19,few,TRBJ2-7,TGTGCCAGTAGTGACCGGGACACTTCCTACGAGCAGTACTTC,CASSDRDTSYEQYF
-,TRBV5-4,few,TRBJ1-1,TGTGCCAGCAGCTTGGACAGGGCCAACACTGAAGCTTTCTTT,CASSLDRANTEAFF
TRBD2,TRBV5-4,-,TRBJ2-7,TGTGCCAGCAGCGCGGGGGGGGCCGGAAACCCAGAGCAGTACTTC,CASSAGGAGNPEQYF
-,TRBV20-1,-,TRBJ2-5,TGCAGTGCTAGTCTAGGGGAAGAGACCCAGTACTTC,CSASLGEETQYF
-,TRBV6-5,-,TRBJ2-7,TGTGCCAGCAACGAGGGTTCCGAGCAGTACTTC,CASNEGSEQYF
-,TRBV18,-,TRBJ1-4,TGTGCCAGCTCACCACGACAGGCTAATGAAAAACTGTTTTTT,CASSPRQANEKLFF
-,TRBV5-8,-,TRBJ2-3,TGTGCCAGCAACACCCCCGGGACTTCTGCAGATACGCAGTATTTT,CASNTPGTSADTQYF
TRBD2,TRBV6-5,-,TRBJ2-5,TGTGCCAGCAGTTATACGGGCGGGGGGCGCCAAGAGACCCAGTACTTC,CASSYTGGGRQETQYF
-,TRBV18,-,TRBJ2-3,TGTGCCAGCTCACCACTTGGAGGGGTGGGCACAGATACGCAGTATTTT,CASSPLGGVGTDTQYF
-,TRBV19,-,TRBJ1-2,TGTGCCAGTAGTATAGCCCAAGGGAGTGGCTACACCTTC,CASSIAQGSGYTF
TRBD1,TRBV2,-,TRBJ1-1,TGTGCCAGCAGGAGGGGGCTCGGCGACACTGAAGCTTTCTTT,CASRRGLGDTEAFF
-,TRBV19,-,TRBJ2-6,TGTGCCAGTAGTATAGGGGGTGGGAGCTCTGGGGCCAACGTCCTGACTTTC,CASSIGGGSSGANVLTF
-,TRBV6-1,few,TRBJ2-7,TGTGCCAGCAGTGAATCGCGGACCTACGAGCAGTACTTC,CASSESRTYEQYF
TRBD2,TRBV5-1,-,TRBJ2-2,TGCGCCAGCAGCTCCCTAGCGGGGGCCGGGGAGCTGTTTTTT,CASSSLAGAGELFF
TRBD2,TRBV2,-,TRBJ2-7,TGTGCCAGCAGTGAAGTTGGCGGGGGATCCTACGAGCAGTACTTC,CASSEVGGGSYEQYF
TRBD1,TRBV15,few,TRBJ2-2,TGTGCCACCAGCAGAGATTTCCCCCGATACAGGGGCCGGGACACCGGGGAGCTGTTTTTT,CATSRDFPRYRGRDTGELFF
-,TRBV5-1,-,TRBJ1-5,TGCGCCAGCAGCTTGGGGGGGGGTAATCAGCCCCAGCATTTT,CASSLGGGNQPQHF
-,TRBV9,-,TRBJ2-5,TGTGCCAGCAGCGTAGGTTTGTGGGGGACTCAAGAGACCCAGTACTTC,CASSVGLWGTQETQYF
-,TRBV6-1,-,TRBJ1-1,TGTGCCAGCAGTGAATTACGGTTCACTGAAGCTTTCTTT,CASSELRFTEAFF
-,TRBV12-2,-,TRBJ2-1,TGTGCAAGTCGCCACCCCGGGACAAGGGCCCATGAGCAGTTCTTC,CASRHPGTRAHEQFF